This T cell receptor beta chain appears in the sequencing data of a study of spatial heterogeneity in lung cancer. Study-wide points: Expanded intratumoral alpha and beta TCR counts tracked tumor mutation counts.

By frequency in the sample, this clonotype is medium-sized. What it recognizes is unknown. Every molecule of TCR cDNA had its own unique molecular identifier. One entry per CDR3 protein results from TCRdb running MiXCR on the 5' RACE reads. This table has some 1,800 distinct CDR3 sequences, 8% to 9% appearing once. As for time point: sample taken at primary tumor resection. Trimming stripped 2 bases from V and 5 bases from J, with 10 bases between. The CDR3 runs to 13 residues. Germline CDR1 and CDR2: SGHRS and YFSETQ. The TCR sequence derives from a female donor with early-stage non-small cell lung cancer. This rearrangement joins TRBV5-1 to TRBJ1-1, with D possibly matching TRBD1 (5 bases). Material: lung tumor tissue, obtained at surgery. CDR3 sequence (DNA): TGCGCCAGCAGCTTCACATGGGGGACTGAAGCTTTCTTT. Translated, it gives CASSFTWGTEAFF.